This T cell receptor beta chain was observed in a study of CD8+ T cells in alopecia areata. Points from the study as a whole: An increase in clonality over normal scalp was evident in lesional scalp, especially alopecia totalis/universalis.

Treatment given: oral pan-JAK inhibitor, 5-10 mg twice daily. Worth noting for this clone: The target antigen is unknown.

RNA was isolated and reverse transcribed to cDNA, the sequencing template. Profiling relied on immunoSEQ multiplex PCR, and the TCRdb table lists in-frame clones only, not all of them. The repertoire consists of 150,000 to 200,000 clones, with around three fifths occurring once and the leading ten covering about 1.3%. There are 17 residues in the CDR3. Germline V gene data show CDR1 as SGHKS and CDR2 as YYEKEE (reference sequence). Trimming shortened V by 4 bases and J by 1 base, and 20 bases separated the two germline ends. The origin of this receptor is a human donor with alopecia areata. Sequencing used CD4+ T cells sorted from blood, obtained at roughly week 49, from a patient treated with tofacitinib. The chain carries TRBV5-5 and TRBJ1-2; D may be TRBD1 (6 bases). The chain's CDR3 is CASSPADRHLLNYGYTF. The CDR3 DNA follows: TGTGCCAGCAGCCCCGCGGACAGACACCTTCTTAACTATGGCTACACCTTC. The full variable domain, in which reference TRBV5-5 and TRBJ1-2 provide the parts outside the CDR3, is DAGVTQSPTHLIKTRGQQVTLRCSPISGHKSVSWYQQVLGQGPQFIFQYYEKEERGRGNFPDRFSARQFPNYSSELNVNALLLGDSALYLCASSPADRHLLNYGYTFGSGTRLTVV.